The rows below give T cell receptor beta chains drawn from one sample of a study of cytomegalovirus exposure and HLA in healthy donors. Assay used: immunoSEQ multiplex PCR; TCRdb lists only in-frame clones, some missing. Of 200,000 to 250,000 clones listed, around 64% are singletons. Input material: PBMCs. These receptor sequences come from a man aged 40-49 years in good health and CMV-seropositive. The CDR3 runs from the conserved cysteine through the conserved F or W. A D gene is named only where the DNA matches it firmly. Part of the rows lack a size; the others show once, few, many or a class for expanded clones.

v_call: TRBV2; clone_size: .; d_call: .; j_call: TRBJ1-3; cdr3_aa: CASSVESGGSGNTIYF; cdr3_nt: TGTGCCAGCAGTGTCGAGTCCGGGGGCTCTGGAAACACCATATATTTT
v_call: TRBV6-5; clone_size: few; d_call: .; j_call: TRBJ1-4; cdr3_aa: CASSPTGGPNEKLFF; cdr3_nt: TGTGCCAGCAGCCCAACCGGGGGACCAAATGAAAAACTGTTTTTT
v_call: TRBV5-4; clone_size: .; d_call: TRBD2; j_call: TRBJ2-5; cdr3_aa: CASSFVAGGPAKETQYF; cdr3_nt: TGTGCCAGCAGCTTTGTAGCGGGGGGGCCAGCGAAAGAGACCCAGTACTTC
v_call: TRBV29-1; clone_size: .; d_call: TRBD1; j_call: TRBJ2-3; cdr3_aa: CSQRQGMADTQYF; cdr3_nt: TGCAGCCAAAGACAGGGGATGGCAGATACGCAGTATTTT
v_call: TRBV7-2; clone_size: .; d_call: .; j_call: TRBJ1-2; cdr3_aa: CASSSTTGRYGYTF; cdr3_nt: TGTGCCAGCAGCTCCACGACGGGTCGCTATGGCTACACCTTC
v_call: TRBV2; clone_size: .; d_call: TRBD2; j_call: TRBJ2-3; cdr3_aa: CASSEGHGGIDTQYF; cdr3_nt: TGTGCCAGCAGTGAAGGGCACGGGGGGATCGATACGCAGTATTTT
v_call: TRBV10-1; clone_size: few; d_call: .; j_call: TRBJ1-1; cdr3_aa: CAGSFGRPNTEAFF; cdr3_nt: TGCGCCGGCTCCTTCGGGAGACCGAACACTGAAGCTTTCTTT
v_call: TRBV7-9; clone_size: .; d_call: .; j_call: TRBJ2-3; cdr3_aa: CASTPLADTQYF; cdr3_nt: TGTGCCAGCACCCCCCTCGCAGATACGCAGTATTTT
v_call: TRBV18; clone_size: once; d_call: TRBD1; j_call: TRBJ2-7; cdr3_aa: CASSLPLGQGSEQYF; cdr3_nt: TGTGCCAGCTCACTCCCCTTGGGACAGGGATCCGAGCAGTACTTC
v_call: TRBV4-2; clone_size: .; d_call: TRBD2; j_call: TRBJ2-5; cdr3_aa: CASSQVPLGTSGVETQYF; cdr3_nt: TGTGCCAGCAGCCAAGTACCCCTTGGGACTAGCGGGGTCGAGACCCAGTACTTC
v_call: TRBV5-1; clone_size: few; d_call: TRBD2; j_call: TRBJ2-3; cdr3_aa: CASSIPSGDKRDTQYF; cdr3_nt: TGCGCCAGCAGCATACCTAGCGGGGATAAGAGAGATACGCAGTATTTT
v_call: TRBV10-3; clone_size: .; d_call: .; j_call: TRBJ1-2; cdr3_aa: CAISLDPGDGYTF; cdr3_nt: TGTGCCATCAGCCTCGATCCAGGGGATGGCTACACCTTC
v_call: TRBV4-2; clone_size: .; d_call: .; j_call: TRBJ1-5; cdr3_aa: CASSSNEGGVNQPQHF; cdr3_nt: TGTGCCAGCAGCTCGAACGAGGGGGGGGTCAATCAGCCCCAGCATTTT
v_call: TRBV11-2; clone_size: few; d_call: .; j_call: TRBJ2-7; cdr3_aa: CASSPRTAFYEQYF; cdr3_nt: TGTGCCAGCAGCCCGCGGACAGCCTTTTACGAGCAGTACTTC
v_call: TRBV5-1; clone_size: few; d_call: .; j_call: TRBJ2-6; cdr3_aa: CASSGGDTPDMGANVLTF; cdr3_nt: TGCGCCAGCAGCGGGGGGGACACCCCTGACATGGGGGCCAACGTCCTGACTTTC
v_call: TRBV5-1; clone_size: .; d_call: .; j_call: TRBJ1-6; cdr3_aa: CAINGPGADNSPLHF; cdr3_nt: TGCGCCATAAACGGCCCGGGAGCCGATAATTCACCCCTCCACTTT
v_call: TRBV5-1; clone_size: .; d_call: TRBD1; j_call: TRBJ2-2; cdr3_aa: CASSLGDRVWTGELFF; cdr3_nt: TGCGCCAGCAGCTTGGGGGACAGGGTTTGGACCGGGGAGCTGTTTTTT
v_call: TRBV29-1; clone_size: .; d_call: TRBD1; j_call: TRBJ2-7; cdr3_aa: CSVGTVDYEQYF; cdr3_nt: TGCAGCGTCGGGACAGTCGACTACGAGCAGTACTTC
v_call: TRBV11-2; clone_size: .; d_call: .; j_call: TRBJ2-7; cdr3_aa: CASSWGPRGGEQYF; cdr3_nt: TGTGCCAGCAGCTGGGGTCCGAGAGGAGGCGAGCAGTACTTC
v_call: TRBV4-1; clone_size: .; d_call: .; j_call: TRBJ1-1; cdr3_aa: CASSQDQAGVGNTEAFF; cdr3_nt: TGCGCCAGCAGCCAAGATCAGGCGGGGGTAGGGAACACTGAAGCTTTCTTT
v_call: TRBV10-3; clone_size: .; d_call: .; j_call: TRBJ2-2; cdr3_aa: CAIREAYGQLNTGELFF; cdr3_nt: TGTGCCATCAGAGAGGCTTATGGACAGTTAAACACCGGGGAGCTGTTTTTT
v_call: TRBV4-3; clone_size: many; d_call: TRBD2; j_call: TRBJ2-5; cdr3_aa: CASSQDLTGGGKPSETQYF; cdr3_nt: TGCGCCAGCAGCCAAGATCTCACTGGCGGGGGGAAACCAAGTGAGACCCAGTACTTC
v_call: TRBV28; clone_size: .; d_call: .; j_call: TRBJ2-6; cdr3_aa: CASSPPGSPGANVLTF; cdr3_nt: TGTGCCAGCAGTCCCCCAGGAAGTCCTGGGGCCAACGTCCTGACTTTC
v_call: TRBV5-1; clone_size: few; d_call: .; j_call: TRBJ1-1; cdr3_aa: CASSLVQANTEAFF; cdr3_nt: TGCGCCAGCAGCTTGGTTCAGGCAAACACTGAAGCTTTCTTT
v_call: TRBV5-5; clone_size: once; d_call: .; j_call: TRBJ2-3; cdr3_aa: CASSFEQDTDTQYF; cdr3_nt: TGTGCCAGCAGCTTCGAACAGGACACAGATACGCAGTATTTT
v_call: TRBV19; clone_size: few; d_call: .; j_call: TRBJ2-6; cdr3_aa: CASSIDLEVSSGANVLTF; cdr3_nt: TGTGCCAGTAGTATAGATTTGGAGGTTTCCTCTGGGGCCAACGTCCTGACTTTC